This entry lists 27 T cell receptor beta chains sequenced from one sample in a study of beta chain features in type 1 diabetes. Study observations and caveats: For Type 1 diabetes patients, all four CD4+ subsets carried TCRB CDR3s that were moderately but significantly shorter.

Every isolated RNA sample was fully reverse transcribed, so sequencing captured expressed TCRB transcripts. Assay used: immunoSEQ multiplex PCR; TCRdb lists only in-frame clones, some missing. The table has about 160,000 clones, 8% to 8.5% seen once. No antigen is known for these receptors. The specimen sequenced was central memory CD4+ T cells from blood. The receptors shown here come from a woman aged 18 to 35 with type 1 diabetes.

The V and J genes are TRBV7-6 and TRBJ2-2; 7 bases are a match to TRBD1. With 7 bases clipped from V and 2 bases from J, the junction kept 10 bases outside the gene matches. In germline, CDR1 is SGHVS, CDR2 FNYEAQ. The CDR3 loop spans 16 amino acids. CDR3 in amino acids: CASTGFGTANTGELFF. CDR3 DNA: TGTGCCAGCACCGGTTTCGGGACAGCCAACACCGGGGAGCTGTTTTTT.

To note about this clone: This CDR3 is also generated by other DNA sequences in the sample. J is TRBJ1-4 and V is TRBV7-2; perhaps TRBD1 as D (5 bases). Germline CDR1 is SGHTA and CDR2 is FQGNSA. The germline V and J ends were trimmed by 1 base and 4 bases, with 7 bases remaining between them. The CDR3 has 14 amino acids. The CDR3 DNA follows: TGTGCCAGCAGCTTAGGACAGAGTAATGAAAAACTGTTTTTT. Protein sequence: CASSLGQSNEKLFF.

This sequence joins TRBV18 and TRBJ2-1; tentative D call: TRBD1 (5 bases). In germline, CDR1 is KGHSH, CDR2 LQKENI. This CDR3 spans 12 amino acids. Deletions cut 3 bases from V and 8 bases from J, with 8 bases between. The chain's CDR3 is CASSPQGHEQFF. CDR3 DNA sequence: TGTGCCAGCTCACCGCAGGGCCATGAGCAGTTCTTC.

This clone occurred a few times. The chain carries TRBV7-2 and TRBJ2-7, with TRBD1 matching 9 bases. After removal of 3 bases from V and 2 bases from J, the junction contained 8 bases not matched to a gene. Germline CDR1 SGHTA, CDR2 FQGNSA. CDR3 length equals 16 residues. The CDR3 spells CASSFGTGSRTYEQYF. The CDR3 bases are TGTGCCAGCAGCTTTGGGACAGGGAGTCGAACCTACGAGCAGTACTTC.

The V and J genes are TRBV6-1 and TRBJ1-2, with TRBD1 matching over 8 bases. Germline CDR1 reads MNHNS; CDR2 reads SASEGT. The CDR3 totals 14 residues. Losses at the gene ends were 5 bases for V and 4 bases for J; bases not matched to a gene: 6. The CDR3 reads CASSPGQGPYGYTF. In nucleotides, the CDR3 is TGTGCCAGCAGTCCTGGACAGGGACCCTATGGCTACACCTTC.

The rearrangement links TRBV7-9 to TRBJ2-3; 7 nucleotides align to TRBD2. Germline trimming cut 2 bases from V and 0 bases from J; bases unmatched to any gene: 2. The CDR3 runs to 15 residues. Per germline, CDR1 SEHNR and CDR2 FQNEAQ (reference sequence). The CDR3 sequence is CASSLSSGSTDTQYF. Written as DNA, the CDR3 is TGTGCCAGCAGCTTAAGTAGCGGGAGCACAGATACGCAGTATTTT. The full variable domain, in which reference TRBV7-9 and TRBJ2-3 provide the parts outside the CDR3, is DTGVSQNPRHKITKRGQNVTFRCDPISEHNRLYWYRQTLGQGPEFLTYFQNEAQLEKSRLLSDRFSAERPKGSFSTLEIQRTEQGDSAMYLCASSLSSGSTDTQYFGPGTRLTVL.

This clone occurred a few times. V and J are TRBV7-2 and TRBJ2-3; 9 bases are shared with TRBD2. J lost 4 bases, V lost 1 base, and 6 bases had no gene match. Germline V gives CDR1 SGHTA, CDR2 FQGNSA. The CDR3 totals 16 residues. The CDR3 region is CASSLGGSGGADTQYF. The CDR3, as DNA: TGTGCCAGCAGCTTAGGTGGTAGCGGGGGTGCAGATACGCAGTATTTT. Using reference TRBV7-2 and TRBJ2-3 for the parts outside the CDR3, the full variable domain is GAGVSQSPSNKVTEKGKDVELRCDPISGHTALYWYRQSLGQGLEFLIYFQGNSAPDKSGLPSDRFSAERTGGSVSTLTIQRTQQEDSAVYLCASSLGGSGGADTQYFGPGTRLTVL.

This chain connects TRBV11-1 to TRBJ2-6, with TRBD2 as a possible D gene (6 bases). The V end was cut by 5 bases, the J end by 4 bases, with 15 bases between. The CDR3 is made up of 16 amino acids. In germline, CDR1 is SGHAT, CDR2 FQDESV (reference sequence). This CDR3 reads CASSHLGGVGANVLTF. Here the CDR3 DNA reads TGTGCCAGCAGCCACCTCGGAGGGGTCGGGGCCAACGTCCTGACTTTC.

This chain links TRBV5-1 with TRBJ1-6, with 8 bases lining up with TRBD1. Germline CDR1 and CDR2: SGHRS and YFSETQ. The J segment lost 7 bases and the V segment lost 2 bases, leaving 2 bases of the junction unmatched. CDR3 length equals 14 residues. As DNA, the CDR3 is TGCGCCAGCAGCTTAAGACAGGGGAATTCACCCCTCCACTTT. It is translated as CASSLRQGNSPLHF. Drawing the rest from reference TRBV5-1 and TRBJ1-6, the complete variable domain is KAGVTQTPRYLIKTRGQQVTLSCSPISGHRSVSWYQQTPGQGLQFLFEYFSETQRNKGNFPGRFSGRQFSNSRSEMNVSTLELGDSALYLCASSLRQGNSPLHFGNGTRLTVT.

The chain carries TRBV19 and TRBJ2-7, with unresolved D. The CDR3 loop spans 15 amino acids. CDR1 and CDR2 from the germline V gene are LNHDA and SQIVND (reference sequence). The germline V and J ends were trimmed by 6 bases and 0 bases, with 15 bases remaining between them. Here the CDR3 reads CASSLRLRSSYEQYF. The CDR3 DNA sequence: TGTGCCAGTAGCCTCAGACTGAGGAGCTCCTACGAGCAGTACTTC.

A few counts support this clone. The V and J genes are TRBV4-3 and TRBJ2-1; TRBD1 aligns across 8 bases. The ends lost 4 bases at V and 0 bases at J; junction bases unmatched: 5. The CDR3 totals 16 residues. Germline V gene sequence: CDR1 LGHNA, CDR2 YSLEER. This CDR3 reads CASSRTRGHSYNEQFF. CDR3 in DNA: TGCGCCAGCAGCCGGACCAGGGGGCACTCCTACAATGAGCAGTTCTTC.

This chain links TRBV6-6 with TRBJ1-4; a weak D match, TRBD1 (6 bases). V was pared by 0 bases and J by 8 bases, with 13 bases between. The CDR3 is 15 amino acids. Germline CDR1 and CDR2: MNHNY and SVGAGI (reference sequence). This CDR3 reads CASSYSPGAEEKLFF. CDR3 DNA sequence: TGTGCCAGCAGTTACTCTCCAGGGGCAGAGGAAAAACTGTTTTTT.

The chain combines TRBV5-6 with TRBJ1-5; D may be TRBD1 (6 bases). This CDR3 spans 14 amino acids. The V end was cut by 3 bases, the J end by 7 bases, with 14 bases between. In germline, CDR1 is SGHDT, CDR2 YYEEEE. Here the CDR3 DNA reads TGTGCCAGCAGCTCCTACAGGGTAGACCAGCCCCAGCATTTT. This encodes CASSSYRVDQPQHF.

The sample holds a few counts of this clone. This chain uses TRBV7-9 with TRBJ1-5; possibly TRBD1 for D (5 bases). Trimming stripped 4 bases from V and 4 bases from J, with 11 bases between. The CDR3 sequence is 14 residues long. In germline, CDR1 is SEHNR, CDR2 FQNEAQ (reference sequence). CDR3 sequence reads: CASSSDGGNQPQHF. The DNA of the CDR3 is TGTGCCAGCAGCTCCGACGGGGGGAATCAGCCCCAGCATTTT. The full variable domain, its missing parts supplied by reference TRBV7-9 and TRBJ1-5, is DTGVSQNPRHKITKRGQNVTFRCDPISEHNRLYWYRQTLGQGPEFLTYFQNEAQLEKSRLLSDRFSAERPKGSFSTLEIQRTEQGDSAMYLCASSSDGGNQPQHFGDGTRLSIL.

The rearrangement links TRBV4-3 to TRBJ2-7, with 13 positions matching TRBD2. The CDR3 is 16 amino acids. Germline V CDR1 and CDR2: LGHNA, YSLEER. V shed 3 bases and J 3 bases; nucleotides not matched to a gene: 5. This CDR3 is CASSHGTSGRDYEQYF. Written as DNA, the CDR3 is TGCGCCAGCAGCCACGGAACTAGCGGGAGGGACTACGAGCAGTACTTC.

There are many counts of this clone. This rearrangement joins TRBV30 to TRBJ1-1; D not resolved. The CDR3 length is 11 residues. Germline assignment: CDR1 GTSNPN and CDR2 SVGIG (reference sequence). V was cut by 8 bases and J by 11 bases, with 18 bases left in between. The CDR3 protein is CAQMARPQAFF. DNA for the CDR3: TGTGCCCAAATGGCGCGGCCGCAGGCTTTCTTT.

In its sample, this clone was seen a few times. The chain recombines TRBV7-3 with TRBJ1-6; 11 nucleotides match TRBD1. The CDR3 length is 15 residues. In germline, CDR1 is SGHTA, CDR2 FQGTGA. Germline trimming cut 6 bases from V and 7 bases from J; bases unmatched to any gene: 5. CDR3 amino acids: CASSWGTGGNSPLHF. In nucleotides, the CDR3 is TGTGCCAGCAGTTGGGGGACAGGGGGGAATTCACCCCTCCACTTT.

This clone showed up just a few times. The chain couples TRBV7-3 to TRBJ2-2; D is uncertain. The CDR3 has 9 amino acids. V shed 11 bases and J shed 8 bases, with 6 bases lying between them. Germline V lookup: CDR1 SGHTA, CDR2 FQGTGA. The CDR3 reads CAQAGELFF. CDR3 nucleotides: TGTGCCCAAGCTGGGGAGCTGTTTTTT. Looking up the rest from reference TRBV7-3 and TRBJ2-2 gives the full variable domain: GAGVSQTPSNKVTEKGKYVELRCDPISGHTALYWYRQSLGQGPEFLIYFQGTGAADDSGLPNDRFFAVRPEGSVSTLKIQRTERGDSAVYLCAQAGELFFGEGSRLTVL.

This clone was observed a few times. The chain carries TRBV4-1 and TRBJ2-3; D might be TRBD2 (5 bases). The CDR3 covers 17 residues. V lost 0 bases, J lost 2 bases, and 15 bases lay in between. Germline V gives CDR1 MGHRA, CDR2 YSYEKL. CDR3 sequence reads: CASSQDFGGNPTDTQYF. CDR3 DNA: TGCGCCAGCAGCCAAGATTTCGGAGGAAATCCCACAGATACGCAGTATTTT.

The rearrangement uses TRBV10-2 and TRBJ2-7; 7 bases fit TRBD2. This CDR3 has 13 residues. V lost 7 bases, J lost 6 bases, and 9 bases stayed unmatched. Per the germline V gene, CDR1 is WSHSY and CDR2 is SAAADI. The CDR3 is CASKRGEGAEQYF. CDR3 bases: TGCGCCAGCAAAAGAGGGGAGGGTGCCGAGCAGTACTTC.

This clone occurred a few times. CDR3 sequence (DNA): TGCAGCGCCAGGGCAGGTCGTAATGAAAAACTGTTTTTT. This translates into CSARAGRNEKLFF. This sequence joins TRBV29-1 and TRBJ1-4, with a possible D match to TRBD1 (5 bases). The CDR3 extends over 13 amino acids. V lost 7 bases to trimming and J lost 4 bases, with 13 bases between them. Germline assignment: CDR1 SQVTM and CDR2 ANQGSEA.

This clone was detected only a few times. The chain combines TRBV29-1 with TRBJ1-2; 9 bases agree with TRBD1. The CDR3 sequence is 12 residues long. Trimming took 7 bases from V and 8 from J; bases not matched to a gene: 8. Per the germline V gene, CDR1 is SQVTM and CDR2 is ANQGSEA. Here the CDR3 reads CSATGGVGGYTF. The CDR3 bases are TGCAGCGCAACAGGGGGCGTGGGAGGCTACACCTTC.

V is TRBV11-2 and J is TRBJ1-2; D might be TRBD1 (6 bases). Per the germline V gene, CDR1 is SGHAT and CDR2 is FQNNGV. V lost 5 bases to trimming and J lost 4 bases, with 11 bases between them. This CDR3 region has 13 residues. CDR3 nucleotide sequence: TGTGCCAGCAGCCCACAGGGATTCTATGGCTACACCTTC. Protein sequence: CASSPQGFYGYTF.

There are a few counts of this clone. The gene calls are TRBV6-1 and TRBJ2-1; possibly TRBD2 for D (5 bases). The ends were cut back, 3 bases at V and 0 bases at J, with 15 bases in the middle. This CDR3 has 17 amino acids. Germline CDR1 is MNHNS and CDR2 is SASEGT. CDR3 sequence: CASSETLRAGSYNEQFF. The DNA for the CDR3 is TGTGCCAGCAGTGAGACCCTTCGCGCGGGCTCCTACAATGAGCAGTTCTTC.

V and J are TRBV7-2 and TRBJ2-1, with D perhaps matching TRBD1 (5 bases). CDR3 size: 13 residues. Trimming shortened V by 5 bases and J by 3 bases, and 8 bases separated the two germline ends. Germline V lookup: CDR1 SGHTA, CDR2 FQGNSA. The CDR3 DNA reads as TGTGCCAGCAGCCCGACAGTCTACAATGAGCAGTTCTTC. Protein sequence: CASSPTVYNEQFF.

CDR3 nucleotides: TGTGCCAGCAGTCCTAGCGGGAGGGCCTACGAGCAGTACTTC. Residues: CASSPSGRAYEQYF. This sequence joins TRBV28 and TRBJ2-7; 12 positions agree with TRBD2. The CDR3 is 14 amino acids. J lost 2 bases, V lost 5 bases, and 1 base had no gene match. Germline V CDR1 and CDR2: MDHEN, SYDVKM.

This chain connects TRBV5-6 to TRBJ2-2; tentative D call: TRBD1 (5 bases). This CDR3 is built from 15 residues. V was pared by 2 bases and J by 3 bases, with 11 bases between. Germline V gives CDR1 SGHDT, CDR2 YYEEEE. The CDR3 DNA reads as TGTGCCAGCAGCTTCCGGCTAGGGGACACCGGGGAGCTGTTTTTT. It translates to CASSFRLGDTGELFF.